This TCR beta chain was sequenced for a study of T cells in Graves' hyperthyroidism and ophthalmopathy. Overall study results and limits: Peripheral blood also featured most of the thyroid clonotypes expanded above 0.001.

RNA transcripts gave rise to amplified TCR beta CDR3 regions. The HTBI primer set drove a first-round RT-PCR of the TCR CDR3. A single record per CDR3 protein comes from TCRdb applying MiXCR to the multiplex PCR reads. The sample includes fewer than 450,000 distinct CDR3 sequences, around 15% of them seen just once. Germline lookup yields CDR1 MDHEN and CDR2 SYDVKM. This CDR3 spans 15 amino acids. Trimming took off 6 bases at V and 2 bases at J, with 13 bases between the two ends. This clonotype turned up a few times. The antigen is undetermined. The TCR comes from a woman aged 55-70 years with Graves' ophthalmopathy. The sample consisted of blood. This chain uses TRBV28 with TRBJ2-2; D perhaps matches TRBD1 (6 bases). CDR3 sequence: CASRPTGTNTGELFF. CDR3 nucleotides: TGTGCCAGCAGGCCAACAGGGACCAACACCGGGGAGCTGTTTTTT.